These 13 T cell receptor beta chains came from one sample sequenced in a study of graft-versus-host responses after intestinal transplantation. Researchers processed graft tissue to release intraepithelial and lamina propria lymphocytes. TCRdb's copy holds only in-frame clones and misses some; the assay was immunoSEQ multiplex PCR. The sample includes roughly 9,600 clones, around nine tenths seen only once; the top ten take 4% to 6.5%. Material: ileum tissue, obtained around 25 months after intestinal transplantation. The source of these receptors is a human patient who received an intestinal transplant, so some T cells may come from the graft donor.

The chain couples TRBV5-6 to TRBJ1-2; the match to TRBD1 covers 7 bases. V was pared by 4 bases and J by 2 bases, with 2 bases of the junction left unmatched. The CDR3 covers 13 residues. CDR1 SGHDT and CDR2 YYEEEE come from the germline V gene. The CDR3 coding sequence is TGTGCCAGCAGCCTACAGGGGAACTATGGCTACACCTTC. This translates into CASSLQGNYGYTF.

The chain couples TRBV5-6 to TRBJ1-2, with D possibly TRBD1 on 6 matching bases. The CDR3 has 13 residues. Germline V gene lookup returns CDR1 SGHDT and CDR2 YYEEEE. V was shortened by 5 bases and J by 4 bases, with 12 bases between the two germline ends. The CDR3 spells CASRPDRPYGYTF. The CDR3 DNA is TGTGCCAGCAGACCTGACAGGCCCTATGGCTACACCTTC.

J is TRBJ1-2 and V is TRBV4-2; D remains unclear. Germline CDR1 and CDR2: LGHNA and YNFKEQ. The CDR3 has 11 residues. With 4 bases removed from V and 4 bases from J, the gap between germline ends came to 4 bases. The CDR3 here is CASSRAYGYTF. Here the CDR3 DNA reads TGTGCCAGCAGCCGAGCCTATGGCTACACCTTC.

The CDR3 nucleotides read TGTGCCAGCAGTTCAGGGGTCGAGCAGTACTTC. Protein sequence: CASSSGVEQYF. The chain is built from TRBV6-6 and TRBJ2-7; the D gene is possibly TRBD1 (6 bases). Germline CDR1 MNHNY, CDR2 SVGAGI (reference sequence). CDR3 size: 11 residues. V dropped 4 bases and J dropped 6 bases, with 7 bases sitting between them.

J is TRBJ1-5 and V is TRBV19; 8 nucleotides match TRBD1. V trimming: 5 bases; J trimming: 7 bases; junction bases outside the gene matches: 10. CDR1 and CDR2 (germline): LNHDA, SQIVND (reference sequence). The length of the CDR3 is 15 residues. CDR3: CASSLFDRGLQPQHF. For the CDR3, the DNA is TGTGCCAGTAGTCTATTCGACAGGGGATTACAGCCCCAGCATTTT.

The rearrangement links TRBV5-5 to TRBJ2-3; 10 bases agree with TRBD2. V lost 5 bases to trimming and J lost 1 base; unmatched junction nucleotides: 4. CDR3 length: 15 residues. Germline V gene lookup returns CDR1 SGHKS and CDR2 YYEKEE (reference sequence). The CDR3 is CASRAGTSGTDTQYF. In nucleotides, the CDR3 is TGTGCCAGCAGGGCCGGGACTAGCGGCACAGATACGCAGTATTTT.

The genes are TRBV19 and TRBJ2-4; 9 positions match TRBD1. The V gene end was trimmed by 1 base and the J gene end by 8 bases; junction bases not matched to a gene: 9. This CDR3 is 16 amino acids long. Germline V gene sequence: CDR1 LNHDA, CDR2 SQIVND (reference sequence). The CDR3 region has the DNA TGTGCCAGTAGTATAGCCCAACAGGGGGCCGGAGACATTCAGTACTTC. Its translation: CASSIAQQGAGDIQYF. Full variable domain (rest looked up from reference TRBV19 and TRBJ2-4): DGGITQSPKYLFRKEGQNVTLSCEQNLNHDAMYWYRQDPGQGLRLIYYSQIVNDFQKGDIAEGYSVSREKKESFPLTVTSAQKNPTAFYLCASSIAQQGAGDIQYFGAGTRLSVL.

The rearrangement uses TRBV10-3 and TRBJ2-7; D unclear. The CDR3 has 11 residues. The germline V gene has CDR1 ENHRY and CDR2 SYGVKD. Trimming removed 4 bases at V and 6 bases at J, with 7 bases between. CDR3 region: CAISVRSEQYF. In DNA, the CDR3 is TGTGCCATCAGTGTCCGGAGCGAGCAGTACTTC.

This clone was seen a few times. V is TRBV9 and J is TRBJ2-6; TRBD1 matches at 7 bases. The length of the CDR3 is 17 residues. Trimming removed 2 bases from V and 0 bases from J; junction bases left unmatched: 5. The germline V gene has CDR1 SGDLS and CDR2 YYNGEE. The CDR3 region is CASSVEGASSGANVLTF. CDR3 DNA sequence: TGTGCCAGCAGCGTCGAGGGGGCGAGCTCTGGGGCCAACGTCCTGACTTTC. The variable domain in full, with the rest retrieved from reference TRBV9 and TRBJ2-6, is DSGVTQTPKHLITATGQRVTLRCSPRSGDLSVYWYQQSLDQGLQFLIQYYNGEERAKGNILERFSAQQFPDLHSELNLSSLELGDSALYFCASSVEGASSGANVLTFGAGSRLTVL.

The genes are TRBV6-1 and TRBJ2-5; 9 nucleotides agree with TRBD1. From germline, CDR1 is MNHNS and CDR2 SASEGT. The junction had 18 bases not matched to a gene; V was cut back by 2 bases and J by 2 bases. The CDR3 loop spans 20 amino acids. The CDR3 reads CASSEIRLVLGQGNQETQYF. DNA for the CDR3: TGTGCCAGCAGTGAAATTCGGCTCGTTCTGGGACAGGGAAATCAAGAGACCCAGTACTTC.

This clone was detected a few times. This chain uses TRBV13 with TRBJ2-2; maybe TRBD2 (5 bases). The germline gives CDR1 PRHDT, CDR2 FYEKMQ (reference sequence). This CDR3 is built from 12 residues. With 8 bases removed from V and 2 bases from J, the gap between germline ends came to 6 bases. CDR3 coding DNA: TGTGCCAGCCGACTAAACACCGGGGAGCTGTTTTTT. Its protein is CASRLNTGELFF. Looking up the rest from reference TRBV13 and TRBJ2-2 gives the full variable domain: AAGVIQSPRHLIKEKRETATLKCYPIPRHDTVYWYQQGPGQDPQFLISFYEKMQSDKGSIPDRFSAQQFSDYHSELNMSSLELGDSALYFCASRLNTGELFFGEGSRLTVL.

This chain uses TRBV29-1 with TRBJ2-7; D may be TRBD1 or TRBD2 (5 bases each). The length of the CDR3 is 14 residues. Germline values: CDR1 SQVTM, CDR2 ANQGSEA. The ends were cut back, 3 bases at V and 11 bases at J, with 23 bases in the middle. For the CDR3, the DNA is TGCAGCGTTGAGGCTCGGGGTACAGGCAACCCAGAGTACTTC. Translating gives CSVEARGTGNPEYF.

In DNA, the CDR3 is TGTGCCAGCAGCCAACCGGGGACGGCTTACAATGAGCAGTTCTTC. Translation: CASSQPGTAYNEQFF. The V and J genes are TRBV5-4 and TRBJ2-1; D tentatively reads TRBD1 or TRBD2 (5 bases each). The V end was cut by 4 bases, the J end by 4 bases, with 15 bases between. This CDR3 spans 15 amino acids. CDR1 SGHNT and CDR2 YYREEE come from the germline V gene (reference sequence). The full variable domain, completed using reference TRBV5-4 and TRBJ2-1, is ETGVTQSPTHLIKTRGQQVTLRCSSQSGHNTVSWYQQALGQGPQFIFQYYREEENGRGNFPPRFSGLQFPNYSSELNVNALELDDSALYLCASSQPGTAYNEQFFGPGTRLTVL.